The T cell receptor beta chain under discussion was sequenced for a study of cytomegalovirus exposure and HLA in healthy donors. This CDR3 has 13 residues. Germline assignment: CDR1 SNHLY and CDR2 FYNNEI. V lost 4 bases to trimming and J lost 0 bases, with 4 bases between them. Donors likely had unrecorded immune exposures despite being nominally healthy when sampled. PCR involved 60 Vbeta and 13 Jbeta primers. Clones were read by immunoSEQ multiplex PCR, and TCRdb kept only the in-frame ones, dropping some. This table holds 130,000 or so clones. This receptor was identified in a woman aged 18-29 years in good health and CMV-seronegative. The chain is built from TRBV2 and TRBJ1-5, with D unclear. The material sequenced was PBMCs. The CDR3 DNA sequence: TGTGCCAGCAGTGGAGATAGCAATCAGCCCCAGCATTTT. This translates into CASSGDSNQPQHF.